The next 3 T cell receptor beta chains were all read from a single sample in a study of T cell responses to AZD1222 COVID-19 vaccine. Measured with immunoSEQ multiplex PCR; TCRdb has only the in-frame clones, and not every one. This sample has approximately 170,000 clones; less than 95% occur once, and the top ten carry 4% to 5.5%. The sample was peripheral blood, taken on day 0 of AZD1222 vaccination. Receptors were obtained from an adult in good health.

V and J are TRBV28 and TRBJ1-6; D remains ambiguous. V gave up 4 bases and J gave up 3 bases, with 13 bases separating them. CDR1 is MDHEN, CDR2 SYDVKM, per germline. This CDR3 comprises 16 residues. CDR3 loop: CASSSLKGNYNSPLHF. Here the CDR3 DNA reads TGTGCCAGCAGTTCCTTGAAAGGGAACTATAATTCACCCCTCCACTTT.

The rearrangement joins TRBV4-2 to TRBJ2-1; TRBD2 might be the D (5 bases). Germline values: CDR1 LGHNA, CDR2 YNFKEQ. This CDR3 region has 16 residues. The germline V and J ends were trimmed by 4 bases and 3 bases, with 16 bases remaining between them. The CDR3: CASSPILLGDYNEQFF. CDR3 DNA: TGTGCCAGCAGCCCGATCCTGTTGGGAGACTACAATGAGCAGTTCTTC.

This clone was seen a single time. The chain uses TRBV10-3 and TRBJ2-1; 11 bases map to TRBD2. The junction had 3 bases not matched to a gene; V was cut back by 5 bases and J by 6 bases. Germline CDR1 ENHRY, CDR2 SYGVKD. This CDR3 has 14 residues. This chain's CDR3 is CAISSLAGANEQFF. The CDR3 DNA sequence: TGTGCCATCAGTTCACTAGCGGGAGCCAATGAGCAGTTCTTC.